This TCR beta chain appears in the sequencing data of a study of shared clonotypes between healthy human individuals. Points from the study as a whole: Naive subsets usually exceeded memory subsets in estimated richness. Shared across a handful of donors were around 5% of the naive CD4 clonotypes.

Execution of the assay was at deep level. Method: immunoSEQ multiplex PCR; TCRdb's copy keeps in-frame clones and lacks some. The table includes 2 million to 2.5 million clones, over 90% detected once. Points on this clone: The antigen is not known.

This CDR3 is built from 13 residues. The ends were cut back, 3 bases at V and 2 bases at J, with 7 bases in the middle. Germline CDR1 SGHVS, CDR2 FQNEAQ. CD4+ cells underwent separation, giving CD45RA+ naive and CD45RA-negative memory subsets. The TCR sequence derives from a man in his late teens or twenties in good health. Some clones in this sample may be carry-over from other donors' samples. The chain joins TRBV7-8 to TRBJ1-2, with no clear D. Sequencing used naive CD4+ T cells from PBMCs. Sample subset: CD45RA+ positively selected. CDR3 DNA: TGTGCCAGCAGCTTCGATGAAAACTATGGCTACACCTTC. Amino acid sequence: CASSFDENYGYTF.